One sample yielded the 25 T cell receptor beta chains listed below, sequenced in a study of blood T cell repertoires in COVID-19. The method was immunoSEQ multiplex PCR; TCRdb's version includes in-frame clones alone and lacks a portion of them. The sample yields 360,000 or so clones, 87% seen once. Sequencing was carried out using PBMCs or T cells enriched from blood (not recorded which). Every receptor here comes from a woman aged 25-40 years who had recovered from COVID-19.

The chain combines TRBV27 with TRBJ2-7; D gene uncertain. V lost 3 bases and J 4 bases, leaving 16 bases between the germline ends. This CDR3 is built from 15 residues. From germline, CDR1 is MNHEY and CDR2 SMNVEV (reference sequence). The CDR3 bases are TGTGCCAGCAGTTTCTCACAGCTGGTTCCTTACGAGCAGTACTTC. Its protein is CASSFSQLVPYEQYF.

This chain connects TRBV19 to TRBJ2-2, with D perhaps matching TRBD1 (5 bases). V was trimmed by 9 bases and J by 5 bases, leaving 16 bases between them. The germline CDR1 and CDR2 sequences are LNHDA and SQIVND (reference sequence). There are 14 residues in the CDR3. Written as DNA, the CDR3 is TGTGCCAGCGCGACCCCAGGGATTACCGGGGAGCTGTTTTTT. Amino acids: CASATPGITGELFF.

This chain connects TRBV19 to TRBJ2-7; 8 nucleotides line up with TRBD1. The ends lost 6 bases at V and 5 bases at J; junction bases unmatched: 6. The CDR3 extends over 13 amino acids. The germline gives CDR1 LNHDA, CDR2 SQIVND (reference sequence). The CDR3 spells CASRRTGTHEQYF. The DNA for the CDR3 is TGTGCCAGTAGGAGGACAGGGACACACGAGCAGTACTTC.

The rearrangement links TRBV12-3 or TRBV12-4 to TRBJ1-2; maybe TRBD1 (6 bases). Trimming stripped 3 bases from V and 6 bases from J, with 11 bases between. The CDR3 covers 13 residues. As DNA, the CDR3 is TGTGCCAGCAGTTTGAGTGAGGGGGATGGCTACACCTTC. Its protein product is CASSLSEGDGYTF.

The J gene is TRBJ2-7, the V gene TRBV2; D not resolved. Trimming left V 2 bases short and J 5 bases short, with 19 bases between. This CDR3 has 16 amino acids. In germline, CDR1 is SNHLY, CDR2 FYNNEI. CDR3 bases: TGTGCCAGCAGTGAAAACCCCCCGATTGGTAGCAACGAGCAGTACTTC. Protein: CASSENPPIGSNEQYF.

This chain connects TRBV4-1 to TRBJ1-6, with D tentatively TRBD1 (5 bases). Trimming stripped 0 bases from V and 10 bases from J, with 10 bases between. CDR1 is MGHRA, CDR2 YSYEKL, per germline. This CDR3 region has 14 residues. The CDR3 DNA is TGCGCCAGCAGCCAAGAGGCAGGGTGGTCACCCCTCCACTTT. Its protein is CASSQEAGWSPLHF.

The V and J genes are TRBV5-1 and TRBJ2-7; no firm D call. CDR3 size: 14 residues. The germline V and J ends were trimmed by 7 bases and 0 bases, with 14 bases remaining between them. CDR1 SGHRS and CDR2 YFSETQ come from the germline V gene. The CDR3 region has the DNA TGCGCCAGCGGAGAGCACCAGAGCTCCTACGAGCAGTACTTC. Its translation is CASGEHQSSYEQYF.

The V and J genes are TRBV7-9 and TRBJ1-1, with 7 nucleotides matching TRBD1. This CDR3 comprises 18 residues. The germline gives CDR1 SEHNR, CDR2 FQNEAQ (reference sequence). V dropped 0 bases and J dropped 0; count of bases not matched to a gene: 10. The CDR3 DNA follows: TGTGCCAGCAGCTTAGCGTTAAATCGGGACAGCATGAACACTGAAGCTTTCTTT. Translating gives CASSLALNRDSMNTEAFF.

The V call is TRBV5-1, the J call TRBJ2-7; 10 bases line up with TRBD2. The V and J ends lost 4 bases and 2 bases, in that order; junction bases with no gene match: 15. Per the germline V gene, CDR1 is SGHRS and CDR2 is YFSETQ. The CDR3 extends over 18 amino acids. The CDR3 coding sequence is TGCGCCAGCAGCCTTAGGACTAGCGGATCCGTTCCGGCCTACGAGCAGTACTTC. Its translation: CASSLRTSGSVPAYEQYF.

The chain recombines TRBV12-3 or TRBV12-4 with TRBJ2-5; D remains unclear. There are 13 residues in the CDR3. Trimming took off 6 bases at V and 3 bases at J, with 11 bases between the two ends. The CDR3 spells CASSPDSEETQYF. In nucleotides, the CDR3 is TGTGCCAGCAGCCCAGACTCCGAAGAGACCCAGTACTTC.

J is TRBJ2-7 and V is TRBV29-1, with a tentative D call TRBD2 (6 bases). The CDR3 consists of 12 residues. The ends were cut back, 4 bases at V and 1 base at J, with 8 bases in the middle. Germline V gives CDR1 SQVTM, CDR2 ANQGSEA. The CDR3 nucleotides read TGCAGCGTTGGTGGGACTTCCTACGAGCAGTACTTC. It codes for CSVGGTSYEQYF.

This clone has just a few counts. V gene TRBV7-9 combines with J gene TRBJ2-7; tentative D call: TRBD2 (6 bases). The length of the CDR3 is 14 residues. Germline loops: CDR1 SEHNR, CDR2 FQNEAQ (reference sequence). The germline V and J ends were trimmed by 2 bases and 0 bases, with 8 bases remaining between them. The CDR3 nucleotides read TGTGCCAGCAGCTTATTAGCGGACTCCTACGAGCAGTACTTC. Protein: CASSLLADSYEQYF.

The genes are TRBV5-1 and TRBJ2-3; D unclear. V lost 0 bases and J 4 bases, leaving 12 bases between the germline ends. Germline CDR1 is SGHRS and CDR2 is YFSETQ. The CDR3 has 15 amino acids. The DNA for the CDR3 is TGCGCCAGCAGCTTGGGGCAAGCGCTCGCAGATACGCAGTATTTT. It translates to CASSLGQALADTQYF.

CDR3 nucleotide sequence: TGTGCCAGCAGTGACCCAGGGGGTATCAATCAGCCCCAGCATTTT. The encoded protein is CASSDPGGINQPQHF. The chain joins TRBV2 to TRBJ1-5, with 7 bases aligning to TRBD1. CDR3 length: 15 residues. With 3 bases clipped from V and 3 bases from J, the junction kept 5 bases outside the gene matches. CDR1 and CDR2 (germline): SNHLY, FYNNEI.

The chain is built from TRBV7-6 and TRBJ1-5; a possible D gene is TRBD1 (5 bases). V lost 1 base to trimming and J lost 0 bases, with 10 bases between them. The CDR3 sequence is 16 residues long. CDR1 SGHVS and CDR2 FNYEAQ come from the germline V gene. CDR3 in amino acids: CASSLGAGHSNQPQHF. The CDR3 nucleotides read TGTGCCAGCAGCTTAGGGGCAGGGCATAGCAATCAGCCCCAGCATTTT.

The CDR3 bases are TGTGCCAGCAGCTTATTAGCGGGGGCACTCAATGAGCAGTTCTTC. It encodes CASSLLAGALNEQFF. The chain links TRBV7-8 to TRBJ2-1, with TRBD2 matching 9 bases. V shed 2 bases and J 6 bases; nucleotides not matched to a gene: 5. The CDR3 is made up of 15 amino acids. The germline CDR1 and CDR2 sequences are SGHVS and FQNEAQ.

The chain links TRBV23-1 to TRBJ2-6; D uncertain. TRBV23-1 is an open reading frame, and its role is uncertain. Trimming pared 0 bases from V and 1 base from J, leaving 10 bases between. CDR3 length: 17 residues. The CDR3 protein is CASSQSGQASGANVLTF. The CDR3 region has the DNA TGCGCCAGCAGTCAATCGGGTCAGGCGTCTGGGGCCAACGTCCTGACTTTC.

V and J are TRBV5-1 and TRBJ2-7; 7 nucleotides align to TRBD2. V lost 2 bases, J lost 5 bases, and 7 bases stayed unmatched. Germline CDR1 SGHRS, CDR2 YFSETQ. The CDR3 is 14 residues long. CDR3: CASSLGLAVDEQYF. CDR3 coding DNA: TGCGCCAGCAGCTTAGGGCTAGCGGTAGACGAGCAGTACTTC.

The J gene is TRBJ1-2, the V gene TRBV4-2, with 8 bases lining up with TRBD1. This CDR3 has 15 amino acids. Looked up from germline, CDR1 is LGHNA and CDR2 is YNFKEQ. V trimming: 0 bases; J trimming: 4 bases; junction bases outside the gene matches: 4. The CDR3 is CASSQDGQGSYGYTF. Here the CDR3 DNA reads TGTGCCAGCAGCCAAGACGGACAGGGCAGCTATGGCTACACCTTC.

This rearrangement joins TRBV4-1 to TRBJ2-7; 8 bases are a match to TRBD2. Germline V gene lookup returns CDR1 MGHRA and CDR2 YSYEKL. The junction had 7 bases not matched to a gene; V was cut back by 5 bases and J by 10 bases. This CDR3 spans 12 amino acids. Written as DNA, the CDR3 is TGCGCCAGCAGCTGGGACGGGGGGGACCAGTACTTC. Translation: CASSWDGGDQYF.

The chain carries TRBV10-3 and TRBJ1-6; 7 positions match TRBD1. Germline CDR1 and CDR2: ENHRY and SYGVKD. The CDR3 sequence is 12 residues long. Unmatched junction bases numbered 8, after V lost 10 bases and J lost 11 bases. The CDR3 coding sequence is TGTGCCAGCCGGGACAGAGCTCCACCCCTCCACTTT. Protein product: CASRDRAPPLHF.

This clone was detected only once. The genes are TRBV18 and TRBJ1-3; TRBD1 is a possible D gene (6 bases). Germline lookup yields CDR1 KGHSH and CDR2 LQKENI. Between the trimmed V and J ends, which lost 3 bases and 3 bases, there was a span of 9 bases. The CDR3 runs to 14 residues. The DNA for the CDR3 is TGTGCCAGCTCACCGTCAGGGGTTGGAAACACCATATATTTT. It translates to CASSPSGVGNTIYF.

There are a few counts of this clone. The chain recombines TRBV6-1 with TRBJ1-5; D uncertain. The CDR3 totals 13 residues. The V end lost 2 bases, the J end lost 7 bases, and 9 bases lay between the germline ends. In germline, CDR1 is MNHNS, CDR2 SASEGT. The CDR3 region has the DNA TGTGCCAGCAGTGAAAACAGCGGCCAGCCCCAGCATTTT. This translates into CASSENSGQPQHF.

The chain combines TRBV3-1 (or the pseudogene TRBV3-2) with TRBJ2-3; 14 nucleotides line up with TRBD2. This CDR3 is built from 16 residues. The V gene end was trimmed by 3 bases and the J gene end by 1 base; junction bases not matched to a gene: 0. Germline V lookup: CDR1 LGHDT, CDR2 YNNKEL (reference sequence). CDR3 amino acids: CASSQGLAGGTDTQYF. CDR3 DNA sequence: TGTGCCAGCAGCCAGGGACTAGCGGGGGGCACAGATACGCAGTATTTT.

The chain couples TRBV5-6 to TRBJ1-5; D unclear. The germline V gene encodes CDR1 SGHDT and CDR2 YYEEEE. This CDR3 region has 17 residues. Deletions cut 1 base from V and 4 bases from J, with 18 bases between. The CDR3 loop is CASSLRDEGRRNQPQHF. DNA for the CDR3: TGTGCCAGCAGCTTGCGTGATGAGGGCCGTAGGAATCAGCCCCAGCATTTT.